Below, 21 T cell receptor beta chains from the same sample are listed, as sequenced in a study of T cells in Graves' hyperthyroidism and ophthalmopathy (dated by TCRdb to about 2019). The receptor library was made with multiplex PCR. Sequencing instrument: Illumina HiSeq 2000. TCR beta CDR3 regions were amplified from RNA transcripts. The TCR CDR3 was subjected to a first round of RT-PCR using the HTBI primer set and the Qiagen OneStep RT-PCR kit. TCRdb ran its own pipeline on the public reads, namely fastp trimming at Q25 and MiXCR clone calling, and kept in-frame beta chains. Rows matching on CDR3 protein sequence are summarized as one entry with the most common DNA and genes. The sample yields over 700,000 distinct CDR3 sequences; 38% were counted once. Clones ranked in the top ten supply more than 7% of the sample. Sequenced material: blood. The receptor source for this set is a young man with Graves' hyperthyroidism.

This clonotype was recorded at least ten times. The gene calls are TRBV29-1 and TRBJ2-7; 11 nucleotides match TRBD1. V gave up 5 bases and J gave up 6 bases; unmatched junction bases: 15. This CDR3 comprises 16 residues. Germline V lookup: CDR1 SQVTM, CDR2 ANQGSEA. The CDR3 DNA is TGCAGCGTTCCCGAACTGACCGGGACAGGGGGTTGCGAGCAGTACTTC. Its protein is CSVPELTGTGGCEQYF.

This clonotype was counted once. The J gene is TRBJ2-7, the V gene TRBV20-1; 13 nucleotides agree with TRBD2. V was pared by 6 bases and J by 5 bases, with 4 bases of the junction left unmatched. The germline V gene has CDR1 DFQATT and CDR2 SNEGSKA (reference sequence). The CDR3 is 13 amino acids. This CDR3 is CSATSGRANEQYF. The DNA of the CDR3 is TGCAGTGCAACTAGCGGGAGGGCCAACGAGCAGTACTTC.

This clonotype was seen a handful of times. The CDR3 region has the DNA TGTGCCAGCAGTTCCCTCCGGGACAGGAACTACGAGCAGTACTTC. It is translated as CASSSLRDRNYEQYF. This chain links TRBV6-5 with TRBJ2-7; 8 positions agree with TRBD1. The CDR3 is 15 residues long. Trimming cost V 4 bases and J 3 bases; bases outside gene matches: 8. Per the germline V gene, CDR1 is MNHEY and CDR2 is SVGAGI.

The chain employs TRBV20-1 and TRBJ2-7; D call uncertain. V was pared by 3 bases and J by 0 bases, with 12 bases between. This CDR3 region has 14 residues. The germline V gene has CDR1 DFQATT and CDR2 SNEGSKA (reference sequence). Written as DNA, the CDR3 is TGCAGTGCTAGTGGCGGTGAAACCTCCTACGAGCAGTACTTC. It codes for CSASGGETSYEQYF.

This clonotype was seen repeatedly, ten times or more. V and J are TRBV24-1 and TRBJ1-1; D unresolved. Per germline, CDR1 KGHDR and CDR2 SFDVKD. The CDR3 contains 13 residues. Between the trimmed V and J ends, which lost 3 bases and 4 bases, there was a span of 8 bases. In DNA form, the CDR3 reads TGTGCCACCAGTGATCCCCCCGGCACTGAAGCTTTCTTT. Translating it yields CATSDPPGTEAFF.

This clonotype was found a few times. The rearrangement links TRBV5-8 to TRBJ2-5; D is uncertain. Germline loops: CDR1 SGHTS, CDR2 YDEGEE. The CDR3 contains 12 residues. Trimming left V 0 bases short and J 5 bases short, with 5 bases between. The DNA for the CDR3 is TGTGCCAGCAGCTTGGAAGACGAGACCCAGTACTTC. This sequence encodes CASSLEDETQYF.

V is TRBV7-9 and J is TRBJ1-4; tentatively, D is TRBD1 (6 bases). The CDR3 runs 19 residues. CDR1 and CDR2 from the germline V gene are SEHNR and FQNEAQ (reference sequence). V lost 2 bases and J 1 base, leaving 20 bases between the germline ends. The CDR3 loop reads CASSLKGGDSKRTNEKLFF. In DNA form, the CDR3 reads TGTGCCAGCAGCTTAAAGGGGGGCGATTCGAAAAGAACTAATGAAAAACTGTTTTTT.

This clonotype has a handful of counts. The chain joins TRBV9 to TRBJ2-7; 8 bases match TRBD1. The V gene end was trimmed by 7 bases and the J gene end by 3 bases; junction bases not matched to a gene: 3. Germline CDR1 reads SGDLS; CDR2 reads YYNGEE. There are 12 residues in the CDR3. The CDR3 nucleotides read TGTGCCAGCGGGACAGGTGACTACGAGCAGTACTTC. As protein: CASGTGDYEQYF.

A remark on this clonotype: Mismatch with germline at one junction end may stem from a read error. V usage is TRBV7-7 and J usage is TRBJ2-2; 10 bases match TRBD2. CDR3 length: 14 amino acids. CDR1 is SSHAT and CDR2 is FNYEAQ in the germline V gene (reference sequence). CDR3 loop: CASSGRVSTGELFF. Here the CDR3 DNA reads TGTGCTAGCAGCGGGAGGGTTAGCACCGGGGAGCTGTTTTTT.

CDR3 sequence (DNA): TGTGCCAGCAGCTTAAACGCCCAGCAGCCCCAGCATTTT. It is translated as CASSLNAQQPQHF. The chain carries TRBV7-2 and TRBJ1-5; D is unresolved. Trimming left V 2 bases short and J 7 bases short, with 9 bases between. The CDR3 sequence is 13 residues long. Germline CDR1 and CDR2: SGHTA and FQGNSA. Together with reference TRBV7-2 and TRBJ1-5, the CDR3 gives the full variable domain: GAGVSQSPSNKVTEKGKDVELRCDPISGHTALYWYRQSLGQGLEFLIYFQGNSAPDKSGLPSDRFSAERTGGSVSTLTIQRTQQEDSAVYLCASSLNAQQPQHFGDGTRLSIL.

With regard to this clonotype: Its ends do not fully match the called genes, so a read error is possible. The CDR3 sequence is CASYRNTETFF. The CDR3 DNA reads TGTGCCAGCTACAGGAACACTGAAACTTTCTTT. This chain uses TRBV6-5 with TRBJ1-1; a weak D match, TRBD1 (5 bases). The CDR3 runs to 11 residues. In germline, CDR1 is MNHEY, CDR2 SVGAGI.

As concerns this clonotype: A much bigger clone sits one base away, suggesting this may be a read error. V and J are TRBV20-1 and TRBJ2-7, with TRBD2 identical over 9 bases. This CDR3 region has 13 residues. CDR1 and CDR2 (germline): DFQATT, SNEGSKA (reference sequence). Here the CDR3 DNA reads TGCAGTGGTAGAGGACTAGCGACCTACGAGCAGTACTTC. Translated: CSGRGLATYEQYF.

With respect to this clonotype: At one boundary the junction diverges from the germline segment, which might be a read error. The rearrangement joins TRBV4-1 to TRBJ1-1; no definite D call. The CDR3 has 15 residues. Germline CDR1 and CDR2: MGHRA and YSYEKL. CDR3 residues: CASSQDPGDDTEAFF. Written as DNA, the CDR3 is TGTGCCAGCAGCCAAGATCCCGGGGATGACACTGAAGCTTTCTTT.

The rearrangement links TRBV7-3 to TRBJ2-7; 8 bases align to TRBD2. In germline, CDR1 is SGHTA, CDR2 FQGTGA. This CDR3 region has 16 residues. The J segment lost 5 bases and the V segment lost 6 bases, leaving 15 bases of the junction unmatched. CDR3 in DNA: TGTGCCAGCAGGCCCTCCGGGGGGGACCTGTCCGACGAGCAGTACTTC. Protein sequence: CASRPSGGDLSDEQYF.

This clonotype was seen repeatedly, ten times or more. The chain is built from TRBV9 and TRBJ1-6; D is unclear. CDR3 length equals 14 residues. Germline assignment: CDR1 SGDLS and CDR2 YYNGEE. Trimming shortened V by 0 bases and J by 10 bases, and 11 bases separated the two germline ends. CDR3 sequence (DNA): TGTGCCAGCAGCGTAGAAGGCCACGGCTCACCCCTCCACTTT. Translation gives CASSVEGHGSPLHF.

V usage is TRBV7-2 and J usage is TRBJ2-5, with 7 bases matching TRBD1. The germline V gene has CDR1 SGHTA and CDR2 FQGNSA. The ends lost 6 bases at V and 0 bases at J; junction bases unmatched: 10. The CDR3 extends over 16 amino acids. CDR3 region: CASRTTGAVNQETQYF. CDR3 bases: TGTGCCAGCAGGACAACAGGGGCTGTTAACCAAGAGACCCAGTACTTC.

This chain links TRBV13 with TRBJ1-4; possible D gene TRBD1, 5 bases. This CDR3 contains 14 residues. V shed 8 bases and J shed 6 bases, with 16 bases lying between them. Germline V lookup: CDR1 PRHDT, CDR2 FYEKMQ (reference sequence). The CDR3 spells CASRTWGGDEKLFF. The CDR3 DNA follows: TGTGCCAGCCGTACCTGGGGGGGAGATGAAAAACTGTTTTTT.

This sequence joins TRBV5-1 and TRBJ1-4, with D unresolved. Germline CDR1 and CDR2: SGHRS and YFSETQ. The CDR3 covers 13 residues. V was shortened by 0 bases and J by 7 bases, with 7 bases between the two germline ends. The CDR3 loop reads CASSLGNGEKLFF. Here the CDR3 DNA reads TGCGCCAGCAGCTTGGGCAACGGTGAAAAACTGTTTTTT.

The V gene is TRBV9, the J gene TRBJ1-1, with D uncertain. The CDR3 runs 15 residues. V gave up 4 bases and J gave up 0 bases, with 13 bases separating them. Germline V gene lookup returns CDR1 SGDLS and CDR2 YYNGEE. The CDR3 DNA sequence: TGTGCCAGCAGCCCTCGGACCTCCTTGAACACTGAAGCTTTCTTT. Its protein product is CASSPRTSLNTEAFF.

The gene calls are TRBV10-3 and TRBJ2-5; maybe TRBD2 (6 bases). The V gene's germline CDR1 is ENHRY and CDR2 SYGVKD. The length of the CDR3 is 14 residues. Trimming removed 2 bases from V and 1 base from J, with 8 bases in between. As DNA, the CDR3 is TGTGCCATCAGTGAGGGGACTTCCCAAGAGACCCAGTACTTC. Protein: CAISEGTSQETQYF.

This clonotype was detected ten times or more. J is TRBJ1-1 and V is TRBV7-6; D remains unclear. V gave up 5 bases and J gave up 5 bases, with 15 bases separating them. Germline lookup yields CDR1 SGHVS and CDR2 FNYEAQ. The CDR3 contains 14 residues. In DNA form, the CDR3 reads TGTGCCAGCAGCCCCGACCGGGGTGAAACTGAAGCTTTCTTT. Translating it yields CASSPDRGETEAFF. The variable domain in full, completed from reference TRBV7-6 and TRBJ1-1, reads GAGVSQSPRYKVTKRGQDVALRCDPISGHVSLYWYRQALGQGPEFLTYFNYEAQQDKSGLPNDRFSAERPEGSISTLTIQRTEQRDSAMYRCASSPDRGETEAFFGQGTRLTVV.